This passage covers 21 T cell receptor beta chains from one sample sequenced in a study of cytomegalovirus exposure and HLA in healthy donors (dated by TCRdb to 2016 to 2017). Library method: the immunoSEQ multiplex PCR assay. A mixture of 60 forward primers for TCR Vbeta segments and 13 reverse primers for TCR Jbeta segments was used in the multiplex PCR. Drawn from immuneACCESS, this table holds only the in-frame rearrangements with V and J called that TCRdb kept. Clones are partly lost; checked studies trace under half to an unresolved V gene and leave the rest unexplained. The sample records about 87,000 clones, about 68% of which are singletons. The top ten constitute 20% to 25% of the sample. What was sequenced was PBMCs. The receptors stem from a young man in good health and CMV-seropositive.

The V and J genes are TRBV7-6 and TRBJ1-5, with a tentative D call TRBD1 (5 bases). CDR1 is SGHVS, CDR2 FNYEAQ, per germline. Trimming took 0 bases from V and 0 from J, leaving 6 bases between them. This CDR3 comprises 15 residues. The DNA of the CDR3 is TGTGCCAGCAGCTTAGCAGGGGATAGCAATCAGCCCCAGCATTTT. Its protein product is CASSLAGDSNQPQHF.

The chain is built from TRBV7-9 and TRBJ1-1, with D maybe TRBD1 (5 bases). CDR3 length equals 14 residues. Germline assignment: CDR1 SEHNR and CDR2 FQNEAQ (reference sequence). Between the trimmed V and J ends, which lost 6 bases and 1 base, there was a span of 12 bases. The chain's CDR3 is CASSFNGGNTEAFF. CDR3 DNA sequence: TGTGCCAGCAGTTTCAACGGGGGGAACACTGAAGCTTTCTTT.

This clone was counted a single time. One junction end does not reproduce the germline sequence, and a read error may be involved. The rearrangement links TRBV7-7 to TRBJ2-2; D is ambiguous. The CDR3 loop spans 16 amino acids. From germline, CDR1 is SSHAT and CDR2 FNYEAQ (reference sequence). CDR3 sequence (DNA): TGTGCTAGCAGCTTAAGTACAGCCTCGAACACCGGGGAGCTGTTTTTT. Translation: CASSLSTASNTGELFF.

The V call is TRBV6-4, the J call TRBJ2-2; TRBD1 might be the D (5 bases). V was clipped by 6 bases and J by 5 bases, with 7 bases between them. The CDR3 runs to 12 residues. In germline, CDR1 is MRHNA, CDR2 SNTAGT. The CDR3 DNA sequence: TGTGCCAGCAGGAAGGGGACCGGGGAGCTGTTTTTT. It is translated as CASRKGTGELFF.

This chain connects TRBV11-2 to TRBJ2-1; 10 positions agree with TRBD2. The CDR3 loop spans 16 amino acids. The germline V gene has CDR1 SGHAT and CDR2 FQNNGV. With 6 bases clipped from V and 5 bases from J, the junction kept 10 bases outside the gene matches. The CDR3 DNA reads TGTGCCAGCAGACCTCTAGCGGGGGAAAAAAACAATGAGCAGTTCTTC. It translates to CASRPLAGEKNNEQFF. Full variable domain (missing parts from reference TRBV11-2 and TRBJ2-1): EAGVAQSPRYKIIEKRQSVAFWCNPISGHATLYWYQQILGQGPKLLIQFQNNGVVDDSQLPKDRFSAERLKGVDSTLKIQPAKLEDSAVYLCASRPLAGEKNNEQFFGPGTRLTVL.

CDR3 protein: CASSPTQGRTDTQYF. The CDR3 DNA is TGTGCCAGCTCACCAACACAGGGAAGAACAGATACGCAGTATTTT. The chain joins TRBV18 to TRBJ2-3, with D possibly matching TRBD1 (6 bases). V was shortened by 2 bases and J by 3 bases, with 12 bases between the two germline ends. CDR3 length: 15 amino acids. Germline assignment: CDR1 KGHSH and CDR2 LQKENI. The complete variable domain, with remaining parts taken from reference TRBV18 and TRBJ2-3, reads NAGVMQNPRHLVRRRGQEARLRCSPMKGHSHVYWYRQLPEEGLKFMVYLQKENIIDESGMPKERFSAEFPKEGPSILRIQQVVRGDSAAYFCASSPTQGRTDTQYFGPGTRLTVL.

This chain uses TRBV18 with TRBJ1-5; 7 nucleotides agree with TRBD1. CDR3 length: 14 amino acids. J lost 9 bases, V lost 0 bases, and 5 bases had no gene match. Germline values: CDR1 KGHSH, CDR2 LQKENI. The DNA for the CDR3 is TGTGCCAGCTCACCACCGGACAGGCCCCTGCCCCAGCATTTT. The encoded protein is CASSPPDRPLPQHF. The whole variable domain, remainder taken from reference TRBV18 and TRBJ1-5, is NAGVMQNPRHLVRRRGQEARLRCSPMKGHSHVYWYRQLPEEGLKFMVYLQKENIIDESGMPKERFSAEFPKEGPSILRIQQVVRGDSAAYFCASSPPDRPLPQHFGDGTRLSIL.

The rearrangement links TRBV14 to TRBJ2-1; 13 bases are a match to TRBD2. V gave up 4 bases and J gave up 5 bases; unmatched junction bases: 2. There are 15 residues in the CDR3. Germline V gene data show CDR1 as SGHDN and CDR2 as FVKESK. The CDR3 DNA is TGTGCCAGCAGCCCGACTAGCGGGAGGAACAATGAGCAGTTCTTC. This sequence encodes CASSPTSGRNNEQFF.

The J gene is TRBJ1-2, the V gene TRBV7-6, with unresolved D. Germline V gene data show CDR1 as SGHVS and CDR2 as FNYEAQ. The CDR3 extends over 13 amino acids. V gave up 0 bases and J gave up 6 bases, with 8 bases separating them. This CDR3 is CASSLAGRDGYTF. The CDR3 bases are TGTGCCAGCAGCTTAGCTGGGCGAGATGGCTACACCTTC.

The chain carries TRBV9 and TRBJ1-3; D gene ambiguous. Germline CDR1 and CDR2: SGDLS and YYNGEE. CDR3 length: 13 residues. Trimming left V 5 bases short and J 0 bases short, with 6 bases between. DNA of the CDR3: TGTGCCAGCAGGCGGGACTCTGGAAACACCATATATTTT. Protein: CASRRDSGNTIYF.

The CDR3 reads CASSSSGTTQYF. The CDR3 DNA follows: TGTGCCAGCAGCTCCAGCGGGACAACGCAGTATTTT. V gene TRBV11-3 combines with J gene TRBJ2-3, with a possible D match to TRBD2 (7 bases). The CDR3 has 12 amino acids. V was trimmed by 4 bases and J by 9 bases, leaving 11 bases between them. In germline, CDR1 is SGHNT, CDR2 YENEEA.

The chain is built from TRBV19 and TRBJ1-1; possible D gene TRBD1, 5 bases. This CDR3 is built from 14 residues. The germline gives CDR1 LNHDA, CDR2 SQIVND (reference sequence). V was cut by 5 bases and J by 3 bases, with 13 bases left in between. The CDR3: CASSAYRWDTEAFF. CDR3 DNA sequence: TGTGCCAGTAGTGCCTACAGGTGGGACACTGAAGCTTTCTTT.

The table lists this clone with a few counts. V is TRBV19 and J is TRBJ2-2; 7 bases fit TRBD1. This CDR3 is built from 15 residues. Trimming took 5 bases from V and 0 from J; bases not matched to a gene: 3. CDR1 is LNHDA, CDR2 SQIVND, per germline (reference sequence). CDR3 nucleotide sequence: TGTGCCAGTAGTGGGGACAGACCGAACACCGGGGAGCTGTTTTTT. Encoded protein: CASSGDRPNTGELFF. Based on the CDR3 plus reference TRBV19 and TRBJ2-2, the full variable domain is DGGITQSPKYLFRKEGQNVTLSCEQNLNHDAMYWYRQDPGQGLRLIYYSQIVNDFQKGDIAEGYSVSREKKESFPLTVTSAQKNPTAFYLCASSGDRPNTGELFFGEGSRLTVL.

The table lists this clone with a count of one. The V call is TRBV28, the J call TRBJ1-5; no clear D gene. CDR3 length equals 15 residues. Looked up from germline, CDR1 is MDHEN and CDR2 is SYDVKM. V was clipped by 6 bases and J by 3 bases, with 15 bases between them. Written as DNA, the CDR3 is TGTGCCAGCAGCCGCCGGGTACTGGACAATCAGCCCCAGCATTTT. Protein sequence: CASSRRVLDNQPQHF.

The table lists this clone with a few counts. This chain connects TRBV7-9 to TRBJ1-6, with TRBD1 identical over 9 bases. In germline, CDR1 is SEHNR, CDR2 FQNEAQ (reference sequence). CDR3 length: 17 residues. The V segment lost 5 bases and the J segment 13 bases; nucleotides outside the gene matches: 18. CDR3: CASSRITGGLGVFPLHF. CDR3 nucleotides: TGTGCCAGCAGCCGTATTACAGGGGGCCTGGGTGTTTTTCCCCTCCACTTT.

V usage is TRBV5-1 and J usage is TRBJ2-7; TRBD2 aligns across 7 bases. Germline-derived CDR1 and CDR2 are SGHRS and YFSETQ. V lost 7 bases, J lost 2 bases, and 12 bases stayed unmatched. The CDR3 has 15 amino acids. The CDR3 DNA sequence: TGCGCCAGCTTTCATGGGGCTAGCGGACCCTACGAGCAGTACTTC. Protein product: CASFHGASGPYEQYF.

The rearrangement links TRBV11-2 to TRBJ2-7, with unresolved D. The V end lost 6 bases, the J end lost 6 bases, and 9 bases lay between the germline ends. The CDR3 totals 11 residues. The V gene's germline CDR1 is SGHAT and CDR2 FQNNGV. Here the CDR3 DNA reads TGTGCCAGCAGGGCTTCGGGCGAGCAGTACTTC. Encoded protein: CASRASGEQYF.

CDR3: CASSPTDRGIISEQFF. The CDR3 DNA is TGCGCCAGCAGCCCCACGGACAGAGGCATAATTAGTGAGCAGTTCTTC. This chain uses TRBV5-1 with TRBJ2-1; D possibly corresponds to TRBD1 (6 bases). This CDR3 is 16 amino acids long. Trimming cost V 4 bases and J 9 bases, with 23 bases left between them. Germline V gives CDR1 SGHRS, CDR2 YFSETQ.

This clone came up a few times. The chain uses TRBV4-3 and TRBJ1-3; the D is unclear. This CDR3 is 16 amino acids long. V lost 0 bases to trimming and J lost 0 bases, with 9 bases between them. Germline CDR1 LGHNA, CDR2 YSLEER. As DNA, the CDR3 is TGCGCCAGCAGCCAAGATGCGGTGTCCTCTGGAAACACCATATATTTT. This translates into CASSQDAVSSGNTIYF.

The chain is built from TRBV30 and TRBJ1-5, with D maybe TRBD1 (5 bases). Germline CDR1 GTSNPN, CDR2 SVGIG (reference sequence). The V end lost 4 bases, the J end lost 5 bases, and 15 bases lay between the germline ends. The CDR3 runs to 14 residues. CDR3 bases: TGTGCCTGGAAACCCAGGGAGGTTCATCAGCCCCAGCATTTT. Protein: CAWKPREVHQPQHF.

This chain uses TRBV2 with TRBJ1-5, with D possibly TRBD1 on 6 matching bases. The CDR3 runs to 14 residues. V lost 7 bases to trimming and J lost 3 bases, with 13 bases between them. CDR1 and CDR2 from the germline V gene are SNHLY and FYNNEI. The CDR3 sequence: CASTSQGDNQPQHF. The CDR3 DNA reads as TGTGCCAGCACATCACAGGGAGACAATCAGCCCCAGCATTTT.